Included here is one TCR beta chain sequence, with context. Its antigen is undetermined. Measured with immunoSEQ multiplex PCR; TCRdb has only the in-frame clones, and not every one. The sample lists about 6,200 clones, around 75% seen once, with under 11% in the top ten. This sample was taken from a study of high-grade serous ovarian cancer treatment subgroups. Study in general: On average, 14,192 reads and thousands of unique TCR beta rearrangements were obtained per sample. General study findings and limits: Tumors within one patient showed repertoire similarity of about 0.11 to 0.79.

The tumor samples were collected prior to definitive surgery or chemotherapy. V lost 1 base and J lost 5; bases outside the gene matches: 11. In germline, CDR1 is SGHVS, CDR2 FQNEAQ. This CDR3 is 17 amino acids long. The source material was tumor tissue. The TCR sequence derives from a human donor with high-grade serous ovarian cancer. V is TRBV7-8 and J is TRBJ2-3, with TRBD2 identical over 8 bases. The CDR3 region is CASSLGSGGAILDTQYF. The CDR3 nucleotides read TGTGCCAGCAGCTTAGGGTCCGGGGGGGCGATTCTAGATACGCAGTATTTT.